Below, one T cell receptor (beta chain) is given with its context. Germline loops: CDR1 DFQATT, CDR2 SNEGSKA (reference sequence). The CDR3 contains 13 residues. The trim removed 6 bases at V and 9 bases at J, leaving 6 bases unmatched. This record comes from a study of T cells in Graves' hyperthyroidism and ophthalmopathy. RNA transcripts were the template for amplifying TCR beta CDR3 regions. The TCR CDR3 first-round RT-PCR relied on the HTBI primer set. TCRdb ran MiXCR on the multiplex PCR reads and lists one entry per CDR3 protein. This sample has approximately 640,000 distinct CDR3 sequences, with just under 45% found just once.

The receptor was derived from an adult man with Graves' disease, either hyperthyroidism or ophthalmopathy (not recorded which). Sequences were obtained from peripheral blood or thyroid tissue (not recorded which). V is TRBV20-1 and J is TRBJ1-6, with 9 bases matching TRBD1. In DNA, the CDR3 is TGCAGTGCGGTAGGGACAGGGAGTTCACCCCTCCACTTT. Translating it yields CSAVGTGSSPLHF.